The sequence of this T cell receptor beta chain was determined in a study of naive and memory T cell subsets. Overall study findings and caveats: From naive to CM, EM and EMRA, diversity decreased and Gini increased.

This clonotype was detected once. The antigen remains unidentified. An equimolar mix of two oligonucleotides served as the beta constant-region primer for TRBC1 and TRBC2. Four rounds of PCR amplified the ligated cDNA using nested alpha and beta constant-region primers plus SP2. TCRdb reanalysed the UMI-ligation and nested PCR reads using MiXCR and keeps one entry per CDR3 protein. The sample includes around 110,000 distinct CDR3 sequences, 36% seen only once; the top ten take more than 0.8%. Sequenced sample: central memory CD4+ T cells from blood. The TCR originated in a human donor in good health.

CDR3 DNA: TGCAGCGCGGGACAGGGTAACGGTGAAGCTTTCTTT. Its translation is CSAGQGNGEAFF. This chain uses TRBV29-1 with TRBJ1-1; the match to TRBD1 covers 9 bases. The V gene's germline CDR1 is SQVTM and CDR2 ANQGSEA. V shed 7 bases and J 7 bases; nucleotides not matched to a gene: 7. The CDR3 extends over 12 amino acids.